These 21 T cell receptor beta chains came from one sample sequenced in a study of T-cell reconstitution after alpha-beta-depleted transplantation in children. The TCRbeta library incorporated unique molecular identifiers. TCRdb reanalysed the PCR reads using MiXCR and keeps one entry per CDR3 protein. The sample yields a few hundred thousand distinct CDR3 sequences, about an eighth seen once. Here the sequenced sample was PBMCs, taken from the stem cell graft. All receptors derive from a human donor who donated a stem cell graft to a child with Fanconi anemia.

The genes are TRBV29-1 and TRBJ1-2; D is uncertain. This CDR3 spans 13 amino acids. Germline values: CDR1 SQVTM, CDR2 ANQGSEA. Between the trimmed V and J ends, which lost 3 bases and 3 bases, there was a span of 11 bases. The CDR3 DNA follows: TGCAGCGTTGACCCCAGCACGTACTATGGCTACACCTTC. Residues: CSVDPSTYYGYTF.

Ten or more counts support this clonotype. The chain combines TRBV5-6 with TRBJ2-5; TRBD1 matches at 9 bases. The CDR3 has 15 amino acids. From germline, CDR1 is SGHDT and CDR2 YYEEEE. The junction had 7 bases not matched to a gene; V was cut back by 3 bases and J by 4 bases. This chain's CDR3 is CASSSGQGHGETQYF. The CDR3 DNA reads as TGTGCCAGCAGCTCCGGACAGGGGCACGGAGAGACCCAGTACTTC.

This clonotype was seen ten or more times. J is TRBJ2-5 and V is TRBV11-2; no firm D call. The germline CDR1 and CDR2 sequences are SGHAT and FQNNGV. CDR3 length equals 14 residues. V was pared by 1 base and J by 3 bases, with 9 bases between. The CDR3 protein is CASSLVGREETQYF. The CDR3 nucleotides are TGTGCCAGCAGCTTAGTGGGCAGAGAAGAGACCCAGTACTTC. Variable domain in full (rest from reference TRBV11-2 and TRBJ2-5): EAGVAQSPRYKIIEKRQSVAFWCNPISGHATLYWYQQILGQGPKLLIQFQNNGVVDDSQLPKDRFSAERLKGVDSTLKIQPAKLEDSAVYLCASSLVGREETQYFGPGTRLLVL.

By sample share, this clonotype is medium-sized. The chain has TRBV12-3 or TRBV12-4 and TRBJ2-1; tentatively, D is TRBD1 (6 bases). V shed 11 bases and J shed 8 bases, with 19 bases lying between them. The CDR3 length is 13 residues. The CDR3 bases are TGTGCCGGAGCTTTAGGACAGAGCGATGAGCAGTTCTTC. Protein product: CAGALGQSDEQFF.

The chain employs TRBV11-2 and TRBJ1-1; a possible D gene is TRBD1 (5 bases). The CDR3 is 14 residues long. V dropped 5 bases and J dropped 1 base, with 11 bases sitting between them. Germline-derived CDR1 and CDR2 are SGHAT and FQNNGV. CDR3 DNA: TGTGCCAGCAGCAGACAGTCAGGGAACACTGAAGCTTTCTTT. It codes for CASSRQSGNTEAFF.

The J gene is TRBJ1-1, the V gene TRBV7-8; D ambiguous. CDR3 size: 12 residues. In germline, CDR1 is SGHVS, CDR2 FQNEAQ. V dropped 1 base and J dropped 4 bases, with 4 bases sitting between them. Here the CDR3 DNA reads TGTGCCAGCAGCTTAGGGTTCACTGAAGCTTTCTTT. Translation: CASSLGFTEAFF.

This clonotype was counted many times. The chain links TRBV2 to TRBJ2-1; 11 positions agree with TRBD1. V was pared by 6 bases and J by 6 bases, with 16 bases of the junction left unmatched. Germline V CDR1 and CDR2: SNHLY, FYNNEI. This CDR3 comprises 18 residues. The CDR3 coding sequence is TGTGCCAGCAGGGCTGGACAGGGGGCCCTCTCAATGGGCAATGAGCAGTTCTTC. The encoded protein is CASRAGQGALSMGNEQFF.

This clonotype was observed a handful of times. The V call is TRBV12-3 or TRBV12-4, the J call TRBJ1-5; 10 bases are a match to TRBD1. The J segment lost 6 bases and the V segment lost 2 bases, leaving 10 bases of the junction unmatched. The CDR3 length is 17 residues. CDR3 sequence: CASSLRGDRGRGQPQHF. As DNA, the CDR3 is TGTGCCAGCAGTTTAAGGGGAGACAGGGGGCGGGGTCAGCCCCAGCATTTT.

The chain employs TRBV20-1 and TRBJ2-1, with D maybe TRBD2 (5 bases). CDR3 length: 15 residues. The V gene's germline CDR1 is DFQATT and CDR2 SNEGSKA (reference sequence). Trimming pared 4 bases from V and 0 bases from J, leaving 13 bases between. CDR3 in DNA: TGCAGTGCTATGCGGGCAGCTAGCTCCTACAATGAGCAGTTCTTC. As protein: CSAMRAASSYNEQFF.

The J gene is TRBJ2-1, the V gene TRBV18, with 12 bases that match TRBD1. Germline values: CDR1 KGHSH, CDR2 LQKENI. The CDR3 spans 14 residues. The V gene end was trimmed by 6 bases and the J gene end by 10 bases; junction bases not matched to a gene: 7. CDR3 nucleotides: TGTGCCAGCTCGCCGGGACAGGGGGCTCGCGAGCAGTTCTTC. Translation: CASSPGQGAREQFF.

This clonotype was seen repeatedly, ten times or more. The chain employs TRBV11-1 and TRBJ1-3; the D is unclear. This CDR3 spans 14 amino acids. Between the trimmed V and J ends, which lost 4 bases and 2 bases, there was a span of 9 bases. The germline V gene has CDR1 SGHAT and CDR2 FQDESV (reference sequence). The CDR3 region is CASSSQFPGNTIYF. For the CDR3, the DNA is TGTGCCAGCAGCTCACAGTTTCCTGGAAACACCATATATTTT.

This clonotype has a count of ten or more. J is TRBJ1-5 and V is TRBV11-3, with a weak D call TRBD1 (6 bases). The germline V and J ends were trimmed by 1 base and 0 bases, with 16 bases remaining between them. The CDR3 is made up of 18 amino acids. Germline V gene sequence: CDR1 SGHNT, CDR2 YENEEA. In DNA, the CDR3 is TGTGCCAGCAGCTTAGTAGGGGGGTGGGCAGTTAGCAATCAGCCCCAGCATTTT. This sequence encodes CASSLVGGWAVSNQPQHF.

The V and J genes are TRBV29-1 and TRBJ1-5, with a weak D call TRBD1 (5 bases). V lost 4 bases and J lost 5, with 12 bases in between. Germline V gene lookup returns CDR1 SQVTM and CDR2 ANQGSEA. The CDR3 consists of 13 residues. The CDR3 nucleotides read TGCAGCGTTGGTAAAGGGACCGATCAGCCCCAGCATTTT. Its protein product is CSVGKGTDQPQHF.

This clonotype was observed at least ten times. This chain uses TRBV7-6 with TRBJ2-1; D unclear. V lost 3 bases, J lost 5 bases, and 8 bases lay in between. CDR1 is SGHVS, CDR2 FNYEAQ, per germline. The CDR3 length is 13 residues. This chain's CDR3 is CASSLTENNEQFF. The DNA of the CDR3 is TGTGCCAGCAGCTTGACGGAAAACAATGAGCAGTTCTTC.

The chain is built from TRBV5-4 and TRBJ2-3; D remains unclear. Germline V gene lookup returns CDR1 SGHNT and CDR2 YYREEE (reference sequence). Trimming cost V 2 bases and J 2 bases, with 12 bases left between them. This CDR3 is built from 15 residues. The CDR3 coding sequence is TGTGCCAGCAGCTTTCGACGACAAAACACAGATACGCAGTATTTT. This gives the protein CASSFRRQNTDTQYF.

This clonotype was seen only a few times. The chain joins TRBV25-1 to TRBJ2-2; D is tentatively TRBD1 or TRBD2 (6 bases each). The CDR3 runs to 18 residues. V shed 7 bases and J shed 0 bases, with 21 bases lying between them. CDR1 is MGHDK, CDR2 SYGVNS, per germline. The chain's CDR3 is CASTRNPPEGANTGELFF. The CDR3 coding sequence is TGTGCCAGCACTAGAAACCCGCCGGAGGGGGCGAACACCGGGGAGCTGTTTTTT.

A few counts support this clonotype. The CDR3 nucleotides are TGTGCCTGCGCCACTAGCGGGCGCACAGATACGCAGTATTTT. This translates into CACATSGRTDTQYF. This rearrangement joins TRBV30 to TRBJ2-3, with TRBD2 matching over 9 bases. The CDR3 consists of 14 residues. Germline trimming cut 6 bases from V and 1 base from J; bases unmatched to any gene: 5. CDR1 and CDR2 (germline): GTSNPN, SVGIG (reference sequence).

This clonotype showed up just a few times. The chain employs TRBV20-1 and TRBJ2-2; D possibly matches TRBD1 or TRBD2 (6 bases each). The CDR3 runs 15 residues. Trimming left V 0 bases short and J 6 bases short, with 14 bases between. CDR1 and CDR2 (germline): DFQATT, SNEGSKA (reference sequence). The CDR3 DNA sequence: TGCAGTGCTAGAGATAGGAGGGCAGGGGCCGGGGAGCTGTTTTTT. This gives the protein CSARDRRAGAGELFF.

Ten or more counts support this clonotype. The chain carries TRBV25-1 and TRBJ2-1, with 10 bases identical to TRBD2. This CDR3 has 17 residues. V shed 4 bases and J 5 bases; nucleotides not matched to a gene: 11. The germline gives CDR1 MGHDK, CDR2 SYGVNS. The CDR3 DNA is TGTGCCAGCAGTGGGGGGGCTAGCGGGGGCGCGAACAATGAGCAGTTCTTC. Translated, it gives CASSGGASGGANNEQFF.

A few counts support this clonotype. V is TRBV20-1 and J is TRBJ2-7; TRBD1 agrees at 11 bases. Germline CDR1 is DFQATT and CDR2 is SNEGSKA (reference sequence). V gave up 8 bases and J gave up 1 base; unmatched junction bases: 4. The CDR3 spans 13 residues. For the CDR3, the DNA is TGCAGTTTAGGGACAGGGGGGTCCTACGAGCAGTACTTC. It translates to CSLGTGGSYEQYF.

This chain links TRBV7-2 with TRBJ1-5; 8 nucleotides match TRBD1. Germline assignment: CDR1 SGHTA and CDR2 FQGNSA. This CDR3 has 14 amino acids. J lost 5 bases, V lost 4 bases, and 4 bases had no gene match. The chain's CDR3 is CASSSQGAHQPQHF. CDR3 DNA sequence: TGTGCCAGCAGCTCCCAGGGGGCTCATCAGCCCCAGCATTTT.